This T cell receptor beta chain was captured by sequencing in a study of STAT5B mutations in CD4+ large granular lymphocyte leukemia. This clone has just a few counts. Its antigen is unknown. Study processing details: The detection floor for productive clonotype frequency was 2.59 x 10-5. Sequencing was performed with immunoSEQ multiplex PCR; in TCRdb, only in-frame clones are kept and a portion is missing. The V and J calls and clone size are taken from that table; D and trimming were inferred from the DNA. Found here are about 32,000 clones, around 70% of them singletons; the top ten hold around 0.44%. CDR1 and CDR2 (germline): GTSNPN, SVGIG (reference sequence). The CDR3 is 14 amino acids. Losses at the gene ends were 0 bases for V and 3 bases for J; bases not matched to a gene: 4. The study's findings and limits: Compared with healthy controls (2/35), patient top clones favored TRBV06 (8/27).

The clonotype comes from a human donor in good health. The sequenced sample was CD4+ T cells from blood buffy coats. The chain uses TRBV30 and TRBJ1-2; the match to TRBD1 covers 7 bases. The CDR3: CAWSVHGTDYGYTF. CDR3 DNA sequence: TGTGCCTGGAGTGTACACGGGACAGACTATGGCTACACCTTC. The variable domain in full, with the rest retrieved from reference TRBV30 and TRBJ1-2, is SQTIHQWPATLVQPVGSPLSLECTVEGTSNPNLYWYRQAAGRGLQLLFYSVGIGQISSEVPQNLSASRPQDRQFILSSKKLLLSDSGFYLCAWSVHGTDYGYTFGSGTRLTVV.